This T cell receptor beta chain was sequenced in a study of blood T cells in healthy people across ages. This CDR3 is built from 15 residues. Germline V gene lookup returns CDR1 MNHEY and CDR2 SMNVEV (reference sequence). Trimming at V came to 4 bases and at J to 1 base, leaving 4 bases not matched to a gene. PCR was performed a second time for roughly 7 to 12 cycles using a sample-barcoded 5' primer and a J-beta primer mix. Each CDR3 protein gets one entry after TCRdb re-called the 5' RACE reads with MiXCR. Counted here are 500,000 to 550,000 distinct CDR3 sequences, 24% occurring once; the ten biggest clones make up just over 8.5%. These records were also assigned to another study, of T cells of mothers and their children.

V and J are TRBV27 and TRBJ2-3, with 8 bases that match TRBD2. The sequenced sample consisted of blood. This clonotype was obtained from a boy aged 5-17 years in good health. The CDR3 reads CASSSGTRGTDTQYF. DNA for the CDR3: TGTGCCAGCAGTTCCGGGACTAGAGGCACAGATACGCAGTATTTT.